A single sample gave rise to the 29 T cell receptor beta chains below, sequenced in a study of OX40 agonist ivuxolimab in advanced cancers. Here immunoSEQ multiplex PCR was the method, and the copy in TCRdb shows in-frame clones only, minus some. Of 30,000 to 40,000 clones detected, about 89% appear once; the ten largest clones hold approximately 46%. The sample was CD4+ or CD8+ T cells sorted from blood, taken in a trial of the OX40 agonist ivuxolimab. Every receptor here comes from an adult with an advanced solid tumor such as melanoma, head and neck, liver or kidney cancer.

This clone was recorded only once. The gene calls are TRBV19 and TRBJ2-3, with D uncertain. This CDR3 has 14 residues. The V gene's germline CDR1 is LNHDA and CDR2 SQIVND (reference sequence). The V and J ends lost 5 bases and 6 bases respectively, with 15 bases between them. CDR3 sequence: CASSSERLVDTQYF. CDR3 coding DNA: TGTGCCAGTAGTTCCGAGCGCTTAGTGGATACGCAGTATTTT.

The chain uses TRBV4-2 and TRBJ2-5; a weak D match, TRBD2 (6 bases). CDR1 and CDR2 from the germline V gene are LGHNA and YNFKEQ. This CDR3 contains 15 residues. With 3 bases removed from V and 5 bases from J, the gap between germline ends came to 16 bases. CDR3 region: CASSHLLGAGETQYF. In nucleotides, the CDR3 is TGTGCCAGCAGCCACCTTCTCGGGGCGGGGGAGACCCAGTACTTC.

V and J are TRBV13 and TRBJ1-2, with 7 bases fitting TRBD1. The CDR3 loop spans 13 amino acids. The germline CDR1 and CDR2 sequences are PRHDT and FYEKMQ (reference sequence). The junction had 7 bases not matched to a gene; V was cut back by 6 bases and J by 6 bases. In DNA form, the CDR3 reads TGTGCCAGCAGGATCACAGGGGCCGATGGCTACACCTTC. Its protein is CASRITGADGYTF.

The V and J genes are TRBV27 and TRBJ2-7, with unresolved D. V was clipped by 8 bases and J by 7 bases, with 18 bases between them. CDR3 length: 13 amino acids. Germline V lookup: CDR1 MNHEY, CDR2 SMNVEV (reference sequence). The CDR3 sequence is CASFSTPRGEQYF. CDR3 DNA: TGTGCCAGCTTCTCGACCCCTCGTGGGGAGCAGTACTTC.

This clone appeared once. The chain joins TRBV5-6 to TRBJ2-1; D perhaps matches TRBD1 (6 bases). The CDR3 length is 12 residues. V was shortened by 7 bases and J by 6 bases, with 11 bases between the two germline ends. Germline V gene lookup returns CDR1 SGHDT and CDR2 YYEEEE. The CDR3 DNA is TGTGCCAGCGGGGGCTGGGGCAATGAGCAGTTCTTC. It specifies CASGGWGNEQFF. The full variable domain, with the rest looked up from reference TRBV5-6 and TRBJ2-1, is DAGVTQSPTHLIKTRGQQVTLRCSPKSGHDTVSWYQQALGQGPQFIFQYYEEEERQRGNFPDRFSGHQFPNYSSELNVNALLLGDSALYLCASGGWGNEQFFGPGTRLTVL.

The chain has TRBV19 and TRBJ2-5; D is undetermined. V was clipped by 1 base and J by 5 bases, with 23 bases between them. The V gene's germline CDR1 is LNHDA and CDR2 SQIVND (reference sequence). CDR3 size: 18 residues. The CDR3 region is CASSIGRIWEATEETQYF. For the CDR3, the DNA is TGTGCCAGTAGTATAGGGAGAATTTGGGAAGCGACGGAGGAGACCCAGTACTTC.

V and J are TRBV30 and TRBJ2-3; TRBD1 agrees at 9 bases. The CDR3 is 15 residues long. Germline V gene lookup returns CDR1 GTSNPN and CDR2 SVGIG (reference sequence). After removal of 7 bases from V and 4 bases from J, the junction contained 12 bases not matched to a gene. CDR3 nucleotides: TGTGCCTCCCGGACAGGGGACGGTAAGGCAGATACGCAGTATTTT. This encodes CASRTGDGKADTQYF. The full variable domain, with the rest looked up from reference TRBV30 and TRBJ2-3, is SQTIHQWPATLVQPVGSPLSLECTVEGTSNPNLYWYRQAAGRGLQLLFYSVGIGQISSEVPQNLSASRPQDRQFILSSKKLLLSDSGFYLCASRTGDGKADTQYFGPGTRLTVL.

This rearrangement joins TRBV5-1 to TRBJ1-1; 8 bases line up with TRBD1. The junction had 5 bases not matched to a gene; V was cut back by 3 bases and J by 4 bases. The CDR3 spans 14 residues. Germline V CDR1 and CDR2: SGHRS, YFSETQ. The CDR3 protein is CASSYPQGGTEAFF. The CDR3 coding sequence is TGCGCCAGCAGCTACCCACAGGGGGGCACTGAAGCTTTCTTT. The full variable domain, in which reference TRBV5-1 and TRBJ1-1 provide the parts outside the CDR3, is KAGVTQTPRYLIKTRGQQVTLSCSPISGHRSVSWYQQTPGQGLQFLFEYFSETQRNKGNFPGRFSGRQFSNSRSEMNVSTLELGDSALYLCASSYPQGGTEAFFGQGTRLTVV.

This sequence joins TRBV6-5 and TRBJ1-1, with D maybe TRBD1 (6 bases). V gave up 10 bases and J gave up 3 bases, with 15 bases separating them. The CDR3 totals 13 residues. CDR1 MNHEY and CDR2 SVGAGI come from the germline V gene. The CDR3 DNA reads TGTGCCACCGGGCCAGGGGCTGACACTGAAGCTTTCTTT. Its protein is CATGPGADTEAFF.

This chain joins TRBV21-1 and TRBJ2-7; the D call TRBD1 from the table was never checked on the DNA. TRBV21-1 is noted as a pseudogene. The CDR3 loop spans 19 amino acids. The CDR3 spells CASSKLQGTPLSKAYEQYF. DNA for the CDR3: TGTGCCAGCAGCAAATTGCAGGGAACCCCTCTCTCTAAAGCCTACGAGCAGTACTTC.

This chain joins TRBV5-5 and TRBJ2-7; D perhaps matches TRBD2 (5 bases). This CDR3 comprises 14 residues. V lost 7 bases and J 0 bases, leaving 14 bases between the germline ends. Germline V gene sequence: CDR1 SGHKS, CDR2 YYEKEE (reference sequence). The CDR3 reads CASLTWENSYEQYF. The CDR3 bases are TGTGCCAGCTTAACTTGGGAGAACTCCTACGAGCAGTACTTC.

The V call is TRBV7-2, the J call TRBJ2-1; D is uncertain. Germline V gene sequence: CDR1 SGHTA, CDR2 FQGNSA. Trimming removed 4 bases at V and 4 bases at J, with 2 bases between. The CDR3 length is 11 residues. CDR3 protein: CASSYYNEQFF. The CDR3 bases are TGTGCCAGCAGCTATTACAATGAGCAGTTCTTC.

CDR3 in amino acids: CASSLVSSGYNEQFF. The DNA of the CDR3 is TGTGCCAGCAGCTTAGTAAGTAGCGGATACAATGAGCAGTTCTTC. The chain is built from TRBV7-9 and TRBJ2-1; D possibly corresponds to TRBD2 (6 bases). The CDR3 covers 15 residues. Trimming left V 1 base short and J 4 bases short, with 11 bases between. CDR1 and CDR2 from the germline V gene are SEHNR and FQNEAQ (reference sequence).

This clone has just one count. The rearrangement uses TRBV6-5 and TRBJ2-1; D remains ambiguous. Germline V gives CDR1 MNHEY, CDR2 SVGAGI. CDR3 length equals 15 residues. V was clipped by 2 bases and J by 0 bases, with 8 bases between them. The CDR3 DNA sequence: TGTGCCAGCAGTTACGGTCAAAACTCCTACAATGAGCAGTTCTTC. Its protein product is CASSYGQNSYNEQFF.

The rearrangement joins TRBV6-1 to TRBJ2-5; a weak D match, TRBD1 (6 bases). V dropped 1 base and J dropped 5 bases, with 17 bases sitting between them. The CDR3 is made up of 16 amino acids. Germline loops: CDR1 MNHNS, CDR2 SASEGT. The CDR3 DNA is TGTGCCAGCAGTGAAGAACAGGGCTTATTCGGGGAGACCCAGTACTTC. This gives the protein CASSEEQGLFGETQYF.

This clone appeared a single time. The chain has TRBV29-1 and TRBJ1-1; D uncertain. The V end was cut by 6 bases, the J end by 1 base, with 18 bases between. Germline V gene sequence: CDR1 SQVTM, CDR2 ANQGSEA. The CDR3 totals 15 residues. The CDR3 spells CSVPVGSISNTEAFF. CDR3 DNA sequence: TGCAGCGTCCCAGTGGGTTCCATATCGAACACTGAAGCTTTCTTT.

The chain joins TRBV7-3 to TRBJ2-2; D gene ambiguous. The CDR3 consists of 14 residues. Germline CDR1 is SGHTA and CDR2 is FQGTGA. V shed 1 base and J shed 2 bases, with 5 bases lying between them. This CDR3 reads CASSLNQNTGELFF. In DNA, the CDR3 is TGTGCCAGCAGCTTAAACCAAAACACCGGGGAGCTGTTTTTT.

V gene TRBV7-2 combines with J gene TRBJ2-5, with D unresolved. V lost 4 bases to trimming and J lost 5 bases, with 20 bases between them. CDR3 length equals 16 residues. The germline V gene has CDR1 SGHTA and CDR2 FQGNSA. The CDR3 sequence is CASSSSPSVGRETQYF. The DNA of the CDR3 is TGTGCCAGCAGCTCCAGCCCCTCAGTGGGCAGGGAGACCCAGTACTTC.

This clone ranks as medium-sized. One end of the junction does not line up with germline, which may come from a read error. The J gene is TRBJ1-6, the V gene TRBV4-3, with D uncertain. The CDR3 has 14 amino acids. Germline V gene sequence: CDR1 LGHNA, CDR2 YSLEER. CDR3: CASRQDQLNSPLHF. CDR3 DNA: TGCGCCAGCAGACAAGATCAGCTTAATTCACCCCTCCACTTT.

J is TRBJ2-2 and V is TRBV18, with D possibly called TRBD1 or TRBD2 (6 bases each). This CDR3 comprises 17 residues. Trimming removed 0 bases from V and 4 bases from J, with 15 bases in between. The V gene's germline CDR1 is KGHSH and CDR2 LQKENI. Here the CDR3 DNA reads TGTGCCAGCTCACCACCGTACGGGGGCGCATTCACCGGGGAGCTGTTTTTT. Amino acid sequence: CASSPPYGGAFTGELFF.

CDR3 amino acids: CASSLGGTTEAFF. DNA for the CDR3: TGTGCCAGCAGCTTAGGGGGGACCACTGAAGCTTTCTTT. V gene TRBV7-9 combines with J gene TRBJ1-1; weak D call: TRBD1 (5 bases). CDR1 is SEHNR and CDR2 is FQNEAQ in the germline V gene (reference sequence). CDR3 length: 13 amino acids. V lost 1 base and J 4 bases, leaving 7 bases between the germline ends.

J is TRBJ1-3 and V is TRBV10-3; TRBD1 matches 7 bases. In germline, CDR1 is ENHRY, CDR2 SYGVKD. This CDR3 region has 14 residues. V lost 10 bases to trimming and J lost 4 bases; unmatched junction nucleotides: 10. This chain's CDR3 is CATTTGQAGNTIYF. CDR3 DNA sequence: TGTGCCACCACCACTGGACAGGCGGGAAACACCATATATTTT.

V is TRBV27 and J is TRBJ1-4, with 9 bases matching TRBD1. Germline CDR1 is MNHEY and CDR2 is SMNVEV (reference sequence). The CDR3 consists of 14 residues. With 5 bases clipped from V and 8 bases from J, the junction kept 6 bases outside the gene matches. In nucleotides, the CDR3 is TGTGCCAGCAGTCCTCGGGACAGGGACGAAAAACTGTTTTTT. Amino acid sequence: CASSPRDRDEKLFF.

The chain recombines TRBV7-9 with TRBJ1-1; D unresolved. The CDR3 spans 13 residues. The V gene's germline CDR1 is SEHNR and CDR2 FQNEAQ (reference sequence). Trimming removed 5 bases from V and 1 base from J, with 8 bases in between. The DNA for the CDR3 is TGTGCCAGCAGCCCGGGCGGGAACACTGAAGCTTTCTTT. Its translation is CASSPGGNTEAFF.

This sequence joins TRBV5-4 and TRBJ2-1, with 9 bases lining up with TRBD1. The CDR3 runs to 15 residues. CDR1 and CDR2 from the germline V gene are SGHNT and YYREEE (reference sequence). With 4 bases clipped from V and 8 bases from J, the junction kept 10 bases outside the gene matches. The CDR3 DNA follows: TGTGCCAGCAGCCTTCACCCGGGACAGGGAGATGAGCAGTTCTTC. Encoded protein: CASSLHPGQGDEQFF.

This chain uses TRBV4-1 with TRBJ2-6, with D maybe TRBD1 (6 bases). The CDR3 is 18 residues long. Germline V gene lookup returns CDR1 MGHRA and CDR2 YSYEKL. Trimming cost V 0 bases and J 0 bases, with 12 bases left between them. CDR3: CASSQDLRGNSGANVLTF. CDR3 nucleotides: TGCGCCAGCAGCCAAGATCTCAGGGGCAACTCTGGGGCCAACGTCCTGACTTTC.

The chain links TRBV30 to TRBJ2-5, with D unresolved. Trimming cost V 1 base and J 4 bases, with 7 bases left between them. The CDR3 contains 12 residues. Germline-derived CDR1 and CDR2 are GTSNPN and SVGIG (reference sequence). The CDR3 protein is CAWSAEAETQYF. CDR3 in DNA: TGTGCCTGGAGTGCTGAGGCAGAGACCCAGTACTTC. Full variable domain (remainder filled in from reference TRBV30 and TRBJ2-5): SQTIHQWPATLVQPVGSPLSLECTVEGTSNPNLYWYRQAAGRGLQLLFYSVGIGQISSEVPQNLSASRPQDRQFILSSKKLLLSDSGFYLCAWSAEAETQYFGPGTRLLVL.

This chain links TRBV7-9 with TRBJ2-5; TRBD2 might be the D (5 bases). The CDR3 has 16 amino acids. Per germline, CDR1 SEHNR and CDR2 FQNEAQ (reference sequence). Trimming left V 3 bases short and J 3 bases short, with 17 bases between. The CDR3 DNA is TGTGCCAGCAGCTTGGGCGGGCCAGCCACGAAAGAGACCCAGTACTTC. Its protein is CASSLGGPATKETQYF.

This clone was counted once. The V and J genes are TRBV7-6 and TRBJ2-1, with D maybe TRBD2 (5 bases). V was clipped by 1 base and J by 4 bases, with 11 bases between them. CDR3 size: 15 residues. Germline V gene sequence: CDR1 SGHVS, CDR2 FNYEAQ. This CDR3 reads CASSLVSSSYNEQFF. The CDR3 nucleotides are TGTGCCAGCAGCTTAGTGTCTAGCTCTTACAATGAGCAGTTCTTC.